These 27 T cell receptor beta chains were all obtained from the same sample, sequenced in a study of blood T cell repertoires in COVID-19 (dated by TCRdb to about 2020). The library was made by the immunoSEQ multiplex PCR assay. Here the immuneACCESS table is served through TCRdb, limited to in-frame sequences with V and J called. Missing clones are a known gap in these copies; in checked studies unresolved V genes cover under half, and the rest lacks a known reason. In this sample the table shows about 380,000 clones, more than 75% of which occur a single time. Of the sample, 0.85% to 1.3% falls within the top ten clones. Specimen: peripheral blood. The receptors derive from a human donor with acute or convalescent COVID-19. The donor label of this sample is uncertain.

The V and J genes are TRBV5-1 and TRBJ2-5; D remains unclear. The germline V gene encodes CDR1 SGHRS and CDR2 YFSETQ. CDR3 length equals 11 residues. Trimming removed 2 bases at V and 3 bases at J, with 2 bases between. CDR3 sequence: CASSFEETQYF. DNA for the CDR3: TGCGCCAGCAGCTTCGAAGAGACCCAGTACTTC. The variable domain in full, completed from reference TRBV5-1 and TRBJ2-5, reads KAGVTQTPRYLIKTRGQQVTLSCSPISGHRSVSWYQQTPGQGLQFLFEYFSETQRNKGNFPGRFSGRQFSNSRSEMNVSTLELGDSALYLCASSFEETQYFGPGTRLLVL.

The rearrangement joins TRBV29-1 to TRBJ1-1, with unresolved D. Trimming shortened V by 3 bases and J by 3 bases, and 11 bases separated the two germline ends. The germline gives CDR1 SQVTM, CDR2 ANQGSEA. CDR3 size: 13 residues. For the CDR3, the DNA is TGCAGCGTTGAGAGGCTTGTGGACACTGAAGCTTTCTTT. Translating gives CSVERLVDTEAFF.

The chain links TRBV7-2 to TRBJ2-2; TRBD1 matches at 12 bases. Germline-derived CDR1 and CDR2 are SGHTA and FQGNSA. Losses at the gene ends were 3 bases for V and 4 bases for J; bases not matched to a gene: 3. This CDR3 contains 16 residues. The CDR3 is CASSFGTGGITGELFF. The CDR3 nucleotides read TGTGCCAGCAGCTTTGGGACAGGGGGCATCACCGGGGAGCTGTTTTTT.

The CDR3 spells CASSSTSGREDYNEQFF. The CDR3 coding sequence is TGTGCCAGCAGCTCGACTAGCGGGAGGGAGGACTACAATGAGCAGTTCTTC. The rearrangement links TRBV11-2 to TRBJ2-1; 14 bases are shared with TRBD2. The CDR3 has 17 amino acids. V lost 4 bases to trimming and J lost 3 bases; unmatched junction nucleotides: 5. Germline V gene lookup returns CDR1 SGHAT and CDR2 FQNNGV.

The rearrangement joins TRBV7-9 to TRBJ1-4, with no clear D. CDR1 and CDR2 from the germline V gene are SEHNR and FQNEAQ (reference sequence). Trimming pared 5 bases from V and 5 bases from J, leaving 15 bases between. The CDR3 is 15 residues long. CDR3 bases: TGTGCCAGCAGCACCCCCCGAGGGTTGAATGAAAAACTGTTTTTT. Encoded protein: CASSTPRGLNEKLFF.

This rearrangement joins TRBV28 to TRBJ2-3, with 7 bases that match TRBD2. J lost 2 bases, V lost 6 bases, and 8 bases had no gene match. CDR1 and CDR2 (germline): MDHEN, SYDVKM. CDR3 length: 15 amino acids. The CDR3 spells CASRRLAALTDTQYF. CDR3 bases: TGTGCCAGCAGGCGTCTAGCGGCCCTCACAGATACGCAGTATTTT.

The CDR3 loop is CASSQESQLAGVDEQFF. CDR3 nucleotides: TGTGCCAGCAGCCAAGAGTCACAACTAGCGGGAGTGGACGAGCAGTTCTTC. The J gene is TRBJ2-1, the V gene TRBV3-1 (or the pseudogene TRBV3-2), with 11 bases fitting TRBD2. V shed 0 bases and J 10 bases; nucleotides not matched to a gene: 11. The CDR3 is made up of 17 amino acids. The germline V gene encodes CDR1 LGHDT and CDR2 YNNKEL (reference sequence).

This chain links TRBV28 with TRBJ1-5; a weak D match, TRBD1 (5 bases). This CDR3 contains 15 residues. Germline-derived CDR1 and CDR2 are MDHEN and SYDVKM. V lost 5 bases and J 3 bases, leaving 14 bases between the germline ends. CDR3 DNA: TGTGCCAGCAGTCCACCAATCAGGGTCAATCAGCCCCAGCATTTT. Its protein is CASSPPIRVNQPQHF.

As DNA, the CDR3 is TGTGCCAGCAAAGCCCGCGAAACCATAGCCTATGGCTACACCTTC. This sequence encodes CASKARETIAYGYTF. This chain joins TRBV6-5 and TRBJ1-2; D gene uncertain. The CDR3 has 15 amino acids. Germline V gene data show CDR1 as MNHEY and CDR2 as SVGAGI. The V end was cut by 7 bases, the J end by 4 bases, with 19 bases between.

V usage is TRBV19 and J usage is TRBJ2-3, with 11 bases that match TRBD2. The CDR3 is 16 amino acids. Germline trimming cut 6 bases from V and 2 bases from J; bases unmatched to any gene: 7. Germline lookup yields CDR1 LNHDA and CDR2 SQIVND (reference sequence). This CDR3 reads CASSPLSGGATDTQYF. CDR3 sequence (DNA): TGTGCCAGTAGCCCTCTTAGCGGGGGGGCCACAGATACGCAGTATTTT.

The V and J genes are TRBV30 and TRBJ1-5; weak D call: TRBD1 (6 bases). Germline V gene sequence: CDR1 GTSNPN, CDR2 SVGIG (reference sequence). Trimming left V 0 bases short and J 3 bases short, with 18 bases between. The CDR3 has 17 residues. The CDR3 sequence is CAWSVRRGGAFNQPQHF. The CDR3 nucleotides are TGTGCCTGGAGTGTACGTAGAGGGGGGGCTTTCAATCAGCCCCAGCATTTT.

The chain couples TRBV5-1 to TRBJ1-2; the D is unclear. V gave up 4 bases and J gave up 6 bases, with 13 bases separating them. The CDR3 has 13 residues. Germline CDR1 is SGHRS and CDR2 is YFSETQ. In nucleotides, the CDR3 is TGCGCCAGCAGCAAGAGGGCAGAAAATGGCTACACCTTC. This gives the protein CASSKRAENGYTF.

The chain has TRBV27 and TRBJ2-7; TRBD1 matches at 8 bases. The germline V gene has CDR1 MNHEY and CDR2 SMNVEV (reference sequence). V lost 2 bases to trimming and J lost 3 bases; unmatched junction nucleotides: 6. The CDR3 has 15 amino acids. The CDR3 nucleotides are TGTGCCAGCAGTTTAAGACAGGGGCCCTACTACGAGCAGTACTTC. Translating it yields CASSLRQGPYYEQYF.

Only a few counts were recorded for this clone. This chain links TRBV4-1 with TRBJ2-2, with D perhaps TRBD2 (5 bases). The CDR3 is 15 amino acids. CDR1 and CDR2 from the germline V gene are MGHRA and YSYEKL. V lost 4 bases, J lost 3 bases, and 12 bases lay in between. The DNA of the CDR3 is TGCGCCAGCAGCCCAAGTCAGAGGGACACCGGGGAGCTGTTTTTT. This gives the protein CASSPSQRDTGELFF.

This clone was seen only a few times. Distinct nucleotide sequences in the sample also encode this CDR3. The chain recombines TRBV30 with TRBJ1-5, with D maybe TRBD1 (5 bases). The CDR3 length is 13 residues. The germline V and J ends were trimmed by 2 bases and 6 bases, with 11 bases remaining between them. Germline CDR1 reads GTSNPN; CDR2 reads SVGIG (reference sequence). The CDR3 region is CAWSRGGGQPQHF. DNA of the CDR3: TGTGCCTGGAGTCGAGGCGGGGGTCAGCCCCAGCATTTT.

The V gene is TRBV24-1, the J gene TRBJ2-1; weak D call: TRBD1 (6 bases). V was cut by 4 bases and J by 1 base, with 10 bases left in between. The CDR3 spans 15 residues. The germline V gene encodes CDR1 KGHDR and CDR2 SFDVKD. The CDR3 nucleotides are TGTGCCACCAGTGAGGGGGCCAAATCCTACAATGAGCAGTTCTTC. Residues: CATSEGAKSYNEQFF.

This rearrangement joins TRBV12-3 or TRBV12-4 to TRBJ1-5; D uncertain. This CDR3 contains 11 residues. V lost 3 bases and J 7 bases, leaving 4 bases between the germline ends. This chain's CDR3 is CASSLGQPQHF. CDR3 DNA sequence: TGTGCCAGCAGTTTGGGCCAGCCCCAGCATTTT.

This clone was seen a single time. CDR3 amino acids: CAWSPGGRNTEAFF. Here the CDR3 DNA reads TGTGCCTGGAGTCCAGGGGGCAGGAACACTGAAGCTTTCTTT. The chain joins TRBV30 to TRBJ1-1; 8 nucleotides line up with TRBD1. The ends lost 2 bases at V and 1 base at J; junction bases unmatched: 3. The CDR3 has 14 residues. CDR1 is GTSNPN, CDR2 SVGIG, per germline (reference sequence).

V and J are TRBV5-1 and TRBJ2-6; 7 bases align to TRBD2. The V and J ends lost 3 bases and 3 bases, in that order; junction bases with no gene match: 12. This CDR3 is 18 amino acids long. CDR1 is SGHRS, CDR2 YFSETQ, per germline. The CDR3, as DNA: TGCGCCAGCAGCTCGGGGACTATTAATTTGGGTGGGGCCAACGTCCTGACTTTC. Translation: CASSSGTINLGGANVLTF. The full variable domain, with the rest looked up from reference TRBV5-1 and TRBJ2-6, is KAGVTQTPRYLIKTRGQQVTLSCSPISGHRSVSWYQQTPGQGLQFLFEYFSETQRNKGNFPGRFSGRQFSNSRSEMNVSTLELGDSALYLCASSSGTINLGGANVLTFGAGSRLTVL.

The chain is built from TRBV11-3 and TRBJ2-5; TRBD2 aligns across 8 bases. V lost 4 bases and J lost 5; bases outside the gene matches: 9. Germline V lookup: CDR1 SGHNT, CDR2 YENEEA. CDR3 length: 15 residues. The CDR3 DNA is TGTGCCAGCAGCTCCCGGGGGGGCGCCGGGGAGACCCAGTACTTC. Its translation: CASSSRGGAGETQYF.

V usage is TRBV7-8 and J usage is TRBJ2-7; 8 nucleotides agree with TRBD1. The CDR3 has 16 residues. CDR1 is SGHVS, CDR2 FQNEAQ, per germline. Germline trimming cut 4 bases from V and 3 bases from J; bases unmatched to any gene: 11. CDR3 loop: CASSSRAGGGHYEQYF. CDR3 sequence (DNA): TGTGCCAGCAGCTCGAGGGCAGGGGGCGGACACTACGAGCAGTACTTC.

V usage is TRBV30 and J usage is TRBJ1-2, with a tentative D call TRBD1 (5 bases). There are 12 residues in the CDR3. The germline V gene has CDR1 GTSNPN and CDR2 SVGIG (reference sequence). V lost 7 bases and J lost 4, with 13 bases in between. The CDR3 nucleotides are TGTGCCTATAATCCGGGGGGCTATGGCTACACCTTC. Translated: CAYNPGGYGYTF.

The chain is built from TRBV5-4 and TRBJ1-6; D might be TRBD1 (6 bases). This CDR3 is built from 13 residues. V lost 7 bases and J 2 bases, leaving 7 bases between the germline ends. Germline CDR1 reads SGHNT; CDR2 reads YYREEE (reference sequence). CDR3: CASGTTYNSPLHF. CDR3 nucleotides: TGTGCCAGCGGGACAACCTATAATTCACCCCTCCACTTT.

There are a few counts of this clone. The chain has TRBV24-1 and TRBJ1-1; D uncertain. CDR3 length: 13 residues. Germline assignment: CDR1 KGHDR and CDR2 SFDVKD. The V end lost 9 bases, the J end lost 0 bases, and 10 bases lay between the germline ends. The CDR3 protein is CATSFGMNTEAFF. The CDR3 coding sequence is TGTGCCACCTCTTTCGGTATGAACACTGAAGCTTTCTTT.

This clone was recorded a few times. This chain connects TRBV19 to TRBJ2-1; TRBD1 matches 7 bases. After removal of 6 bases from V and 6 bases from J, the junction contained 11 bases not matched to a gene. The CDR3 has 15 amino acids. Germline CDR1 and CDR2: LNHDA and SQIVND (reference sequence). In DNA, the CDR3 is TGTGCCAGTAGGGCAGCAGGGGGTCGGGCCAATGAGCAGTTCTTC. Translated: CASRAAGGRANEQFF.

As to this clone: Other nucleotide sequences from this sample produce the same CDR3. Here the CDR3 DNA reads TGTGCCAGCTCACAAACACGGGGGGAGACCCAGTACTTC. Translated: CASSQTRGETQYF. This sequence joins TRBV18 and TRBJ2-5; perhaps TRBD2 as D (6 bases). Germline values: CDR1 KGHSH, CDR2 LQKENI. There are 13 residues in the CDR3. V lost 4 bases and J lost 5, with 11 bases in between.

V gene TRBV7-9 combines with J gene TRBJ2-3; the D gene is possibly TRBD2 (5 bases). V lost 4 bases and J lost 5, with 19 bases in between. This CDR3 region has 16 residues. Per germline, CDR1 SEHNR and CDR2 FQNEAQ (reference sequence). CDR3: CASSSTSYGVGDTQYF. Here the CDR3 DNA reads TGTGCCAGCAGCTCCACCTCCTACGGGGTAGGAGATACGCAGTATTTT.